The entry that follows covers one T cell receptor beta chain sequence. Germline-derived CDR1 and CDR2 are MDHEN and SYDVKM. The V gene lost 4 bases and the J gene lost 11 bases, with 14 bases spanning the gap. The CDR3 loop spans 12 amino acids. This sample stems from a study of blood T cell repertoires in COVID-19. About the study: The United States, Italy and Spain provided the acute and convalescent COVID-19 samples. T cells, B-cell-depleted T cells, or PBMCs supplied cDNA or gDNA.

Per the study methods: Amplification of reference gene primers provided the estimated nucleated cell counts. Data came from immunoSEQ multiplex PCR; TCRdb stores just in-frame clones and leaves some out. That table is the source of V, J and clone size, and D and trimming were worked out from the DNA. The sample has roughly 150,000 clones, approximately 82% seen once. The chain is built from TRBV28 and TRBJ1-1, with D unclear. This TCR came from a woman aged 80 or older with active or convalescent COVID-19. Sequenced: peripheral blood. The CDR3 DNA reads TGTGCCAGCAGTTCCCAGGTGGAGGTGGCTTTCTTT. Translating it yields CASSSQVEVAFF.